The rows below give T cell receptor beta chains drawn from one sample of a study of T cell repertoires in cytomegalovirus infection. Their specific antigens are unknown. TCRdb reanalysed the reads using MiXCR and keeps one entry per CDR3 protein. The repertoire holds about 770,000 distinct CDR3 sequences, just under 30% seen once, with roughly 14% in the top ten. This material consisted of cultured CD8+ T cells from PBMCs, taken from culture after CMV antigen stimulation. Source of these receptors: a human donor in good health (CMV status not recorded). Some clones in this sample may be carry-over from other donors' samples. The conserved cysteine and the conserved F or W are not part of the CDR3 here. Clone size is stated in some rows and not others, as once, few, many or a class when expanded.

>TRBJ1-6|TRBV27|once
ASTPDSSSYNSPLH
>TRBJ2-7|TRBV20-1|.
SARGQVIYEQY
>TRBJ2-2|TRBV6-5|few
ASTPAARSGLLRGWELF
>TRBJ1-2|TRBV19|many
ASRRRDYGYT
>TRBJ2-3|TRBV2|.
ASTPYRERTDTQY
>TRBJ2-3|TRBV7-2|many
ASSPDGAGTDTQY
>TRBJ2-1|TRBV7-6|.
ASSLEQTGQGKLSEQF
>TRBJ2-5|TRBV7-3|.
ASRGREETQY
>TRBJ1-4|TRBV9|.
ASSGEINEKLF
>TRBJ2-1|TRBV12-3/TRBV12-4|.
ASTGRNRDNEQF
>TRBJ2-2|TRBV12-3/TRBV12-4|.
ASSDWTTGTERNIGELF
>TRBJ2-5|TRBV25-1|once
ASSEEIRGAGETQY
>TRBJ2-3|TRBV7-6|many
ASSLRTASTDTQY
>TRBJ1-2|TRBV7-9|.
ASSLISRGQGNYGYT
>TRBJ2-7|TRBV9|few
ASSVAGEASYEQY
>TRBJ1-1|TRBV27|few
ASSFGELAF
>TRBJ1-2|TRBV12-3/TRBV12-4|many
ASSLARTTLGGYT
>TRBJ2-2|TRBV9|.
ASSIRRRQENTGELF
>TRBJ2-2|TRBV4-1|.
ASSAQSGGPNTGELF
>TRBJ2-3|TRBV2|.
ASCDRGGPDTQY
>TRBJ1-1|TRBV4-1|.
ASSQFRGNTEAF
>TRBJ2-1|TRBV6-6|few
ASHRDRSYNEQF
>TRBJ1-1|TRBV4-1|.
ASSQVNRGPNTEAF
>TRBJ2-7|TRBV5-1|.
ASSLSASGDLMYEQY
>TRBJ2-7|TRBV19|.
ASSGSRGYEQY
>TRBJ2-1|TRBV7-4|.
ASSLGARRGEQF
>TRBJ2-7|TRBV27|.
ASSSGYPYEQY
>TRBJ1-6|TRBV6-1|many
ASTTRGNNSPLH
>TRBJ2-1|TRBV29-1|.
SHDGSYNEQF
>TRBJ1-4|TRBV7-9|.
ASRTAGGSEKLF
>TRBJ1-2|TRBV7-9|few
ASSLLVVESYGYT
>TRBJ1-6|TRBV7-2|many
ATQGRGGNSPLH
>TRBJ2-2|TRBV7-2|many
ASSLDRRVIPGELF
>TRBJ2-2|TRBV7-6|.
ASSLGLAGDSYTGVLF
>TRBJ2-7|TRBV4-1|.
ASKLNTGMQAEQY
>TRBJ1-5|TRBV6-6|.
ASSPRVSGLDSNQPQH
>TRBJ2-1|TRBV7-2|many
ASSFGQGSYNEQF
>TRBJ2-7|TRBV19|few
ASSIKGRSPY
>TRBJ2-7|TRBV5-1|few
ASSLEVGASYEQY
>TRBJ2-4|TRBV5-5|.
ATMPGGPKNIQY
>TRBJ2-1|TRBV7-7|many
ASSFWTGMKQF
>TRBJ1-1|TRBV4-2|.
ASGPDTEAF
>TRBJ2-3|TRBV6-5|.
ASSYSLGTDTQY
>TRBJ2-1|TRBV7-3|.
ASSLDLRGPAYNKQF
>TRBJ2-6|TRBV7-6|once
ASSLELRNSGANVLT
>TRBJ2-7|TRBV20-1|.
SASGLAGGEQY
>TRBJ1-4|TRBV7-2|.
ASSPRSGTYRGRTNEKLF
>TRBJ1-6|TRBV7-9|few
ASSPTLRTYNSPLH
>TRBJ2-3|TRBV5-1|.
ASSWEQGGQY
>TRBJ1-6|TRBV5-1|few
ASSFEGAGSPLH